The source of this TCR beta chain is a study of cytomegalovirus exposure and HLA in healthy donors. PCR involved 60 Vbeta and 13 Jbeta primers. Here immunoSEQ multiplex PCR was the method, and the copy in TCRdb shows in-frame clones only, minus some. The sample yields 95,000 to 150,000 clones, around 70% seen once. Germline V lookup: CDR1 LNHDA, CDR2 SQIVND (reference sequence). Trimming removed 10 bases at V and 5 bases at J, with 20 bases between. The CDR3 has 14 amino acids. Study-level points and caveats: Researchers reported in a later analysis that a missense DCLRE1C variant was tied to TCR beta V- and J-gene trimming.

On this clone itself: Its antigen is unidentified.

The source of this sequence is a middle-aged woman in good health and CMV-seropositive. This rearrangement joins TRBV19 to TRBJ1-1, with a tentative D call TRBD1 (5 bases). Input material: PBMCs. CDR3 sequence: CATQGEGKGTEAFF. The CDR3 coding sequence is TGTGCCACCCAAGGGGAGGGGAAGGGGACTGAAGCTTTCTTT.